The 16 T cell receptor beta chains reported below all come from one sample, sequenced in a study of beta chain features in type 1 diabetes. Study-wide points: Among patients with Type 1 diabetes, TCRB CDR3s were moderately but significantly shorter in every one of the four CD4+ subsets.

The antigens for these receptors are not known. The study reverse transcribed the entire isolated RNA, so it sequenced expressed TCRB transcripts. Produced via immunoSEQ multiplex PCR; TCRdb's table is partial and in-frame only. There are about 47,000 clones in the sample; 35% to 55% occur only once, and roughly 0.13% lies in the top ten. Sequencing was carried out using stem cell memory CD4+ T cells from blood. The receptors shown here come from a man younger than 40 with type 1 diabetes.

This clone came up a few times. This chain's CDR3 is CASSLSGSETQYF. In DNA form, the CDR3 reads TGCGCCAGCAGCCTTAGCGGGAGTGAGACCCAGTACTTC. The rearrangement joins TRBV5-1 to TRBJ2-5, with TRBD2 identical over 9 bases. V trimming: 4 bases; J trimming: 5 bases; junction bases outside the gene matches: 3. This CDR3 has 13 amino acids. Germline loops: CDR1 SGHRS, CDR2 YFSETQ. The full variable domain, rest sourced from reference TRBV5-1 and TRBJ2-5, is KAGVTQTPRYLIKTRGQQVTLSCSPISGHRSVSWYQQTPGQGLQFLFEYFSETQRNKGNFPGRFSGRQFSNSRSEMNVSTLELGDSALYLCASSLSGSETQYFGPGTRLLVL.

There are a few counts of this clone. V gene TRBV13 combines with J gene TRBJ2-7; a possible D gene is TRBD2 (5 bases). Trimming removed 1 base from V and 2 bases from J, with 12 bases in between. The CDR3 consists of 15 residues. CDR1 is PRHDT, CDR2 FYEKMQ, per germline (reference sequence). The CDR3 protein is CASSLEGAGTYEQYF. The CDR3 DNA follows: TGTGCCAGCAGCTTAGAAGGTGCCGGGACCTACGAGCAGTACTTC.

This chain connects TRBV7-9 to TRBJ2-3, with D maybe TRBD1 (6 bases). V lost 5 bases and J lost 2, with 17 bases in between. The CDR3 is 16 amino acids. Germline CDR1 reads SEHNR; CDR2 reads FQNEAQ (reference sequence). The CDR3 region has the DNA TGTGCCAGCAGCCATAAACAGGGATCCCCCACAGATACGCAGTATTTT. Encoded protein: CASSHKQGSPTDTQYF.

This chain links TRBV20-1 with TRBJ2-3; a possible D gene is TRBD2 (5 bases). From germline, CDR1 is DFQATT and CDR2 SNEGSKA (reference sequence). The CDR3 extends over 11 amino acids. V dropped 6 bases and J dropped 6 bases, with 10 bases sitting between them. The CDR3 spells CSAGSRDTQYF. CDR3 sequence (DNA): TGCAGTGCAGGGAGCCGGGATACGCAGTATTTT.

The gene calls are TRBV7-6 and TRBJ1-5; no clear D gene. CDR3 size: 14 residues. V was shortened by 1 base and J by 4 bases, with 8 bases between the two germline ends. Germline assignment: CDR1 SGHVS and CDR2 FNYEAQ. CDR3 nucleotides: TGTGCCAGCAGCTTAGAGGCGGGGAATCAGCCCCAGCATTTT. Protein: CASSLEAGNQPQHF.

This rearrangement joins TRBV5-4 to TRBJ2-7; 12 positions agree with TRBD2. The V gene's germline CDR1 is SGHNT and CDR2 YYREEE (reference sequence). The V gene end was trimmed by 4 bases and the J gene end by 3 bases; junction bases not matched to a gene: 5. The CDR3 has 15 residues. CDR3 residues: CASSTGTSGFYEQYF. The CDR3 DNA reads as TGTGCCAGCAGCACGGGGACTAGCGGGTTCTACGAGCAGTACTTC.

This chain joins TRBV19 and TRBJ2-1, with 10 bases aligning to TRBD2. V dropped 4 bases and J dropped 4; count of bases not matched to a gene: 7. Germline CDR1 and CDR2: LNHDA and SQIVND (reference sequence). This CDR3 has 16 residues. CDR3 bases: TGTGCCAGTAGTAGCCCGGGACTAGCGAAATACAATGAGCAGTTCTTC. Translating gives CASSSPGLAKYNEQFF.

This sequence joins TRBV28 and TRBJ2-7; no clear D. Germline V CDR1 and CDR2: MDHEN, SYDVKM. Trimming took off 3 bases at V and 3 bases at J, with 6 bases between the two ends. The CDR3 is 12 residues long. The CDR3 is CASSFRGYEQYF. The CDR3 nucleotides read TGTGCCAGCAGTTTCCGCGGCTACGAGCAGTACTTC.

This clone was observed a few times. The chain recombines TRBV5-4 with TRBJ2-7, with TRBD2 matching over 10 bases. CDR1 is SGHNT, CDR2 YYREEE, per germline (reference sequence). V shed 4 bases and J 3 bases; nucleotides not matched to a gene: 7. The CDR3 consists of 15 residues. The CDR3 nucleotides read TGTGCCAGCAGCCCTACTAGCGGGGCCTTCTACGAGCAGTACTTC. Its translation is CASSPTSGAFYEQYF.

The chain joins TRBV5-4 to TRBJ2-1, with D tentatively TRBD2 (5 bases). Trimming removed 4 bases at V and 7 bases at J, with 9 bases between. This CDR3 is built from 12 residues. Looked up from germline, CDR1 is SGHNT and CDR2 is YYREEE (reference sequence). DNA of the CDR3: TGTGCCAGCAGCCGGACTCGAAATGAGCAGTTCTTC. Translating gives CASSRTRNEQFF.

The J gene is TRBJ2-1, the V gene TRBV29-1; TRBD2 matches 8 bases. This CDR3 has 14 amino acids. Germline lookup yields CDR1 SQVTM and CDR2 ANQGSEA. J lost 5 bases, V lost 4 bases, and 7 bases had no gene match. Here the CDR3 reads CSVAIGTSDNEQFF. The CDR3 DNA sequence: TGCAGCGTTGCCATCGGGACTAGTGACAATGAGCAGTTCTTC.

In its sample, this clone was seen a few times. The chain links TRBV10-3 to TRBJ2-7, with TRBD1 identical over 10 bases. This CDR3 spans 14 amino acids. After removal of 8 bases from V and 0 bases from J, the junction contained 4 bases not matched to a gene. In germline, CDR1 is ENHRY, CDR2 SYGVKD. CDR3 residues: CAIARQGASYEQYF. The DNA for the CDR3 is TGTGCCATCGCAAGACAGGGGGCCTCCTACGAGCAGTACTTC.

The rearrangement joins TRBV28 to TRBJ2-7; 9 nucleotides line up with TRBD1. Trimming at V came to 4 bases and at J to 4 bases, leaving 5 bases not matched to a gene. CDR1 is MDHEN and CDR2 is SYDVKM in the germline V gene. The CDR3 is 14 residues long. The CDR3 nucleotides read TGTGCCAGCAGTTCCTCAGGGACAGGGTACGAGCAGTACTTC. Translation: CASSSSGTGYEQYF.

The chain is built from TRBV10-3 and TRBJ1-4; 7 bases are shared with TRBD1. The CDR3 has 12 amino acids. Germline V CDR1 and CDR2: ENHRY, SYGVKD. The V segment lost 2 bases and the J segment 12 bases; nucleotides outside the gene matches: 3. This CDR3 is CAISEGTVELFF. Here the CDR3 DNA reads TGTGCCATCAGTGAGGGGACAGTGGAACTGTTTTTT.

CDR3 sequence (DNA): TGCGCCAGCAGCCAAAGCCGGGACAGGGTAGTAGGGGAGCAGTTCTTC. Encoded protein: CASSQSRDRVVGEQFF. This chain uses TRBV4-3 with TRBJ2-1, with 9 bases lining up with TRBD1. Germline values: CDR1 LGHNA, CDR2 YSLEER. Trimming took 2 bases from V and 10 from J; bases not matched to a gene: 12. CDR3 length equals 16 residues.

The table lists this clone with a few counts. The chain links TRBV30 to TRBJ2-5; 11 bases line up with TRBD2. CDR1 is GTSNPN and CDR2 is SVGIG in the germline V gene (reference sequence). The length of the CDR3 is 16 residues. J gave up 1 base and V 1 base, and 5 bases lay outside the gene matches. The CDR3 DNA sequence: TGTGCCTGGAGTGGCTGGACTAGCGGGTCCCAAGAGACCCAGTACTTC. Translating it yields CAWSGWTSGSQETQYF.